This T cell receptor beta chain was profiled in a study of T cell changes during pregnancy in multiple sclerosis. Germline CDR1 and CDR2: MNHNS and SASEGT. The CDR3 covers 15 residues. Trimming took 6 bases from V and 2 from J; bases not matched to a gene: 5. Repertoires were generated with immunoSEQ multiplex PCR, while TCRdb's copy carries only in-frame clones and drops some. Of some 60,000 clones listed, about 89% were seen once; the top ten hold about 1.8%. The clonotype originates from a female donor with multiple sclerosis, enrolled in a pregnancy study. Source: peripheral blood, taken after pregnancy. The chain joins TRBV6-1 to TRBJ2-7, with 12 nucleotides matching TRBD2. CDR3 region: CASSTSSGGAYEQYF. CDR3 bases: TGTGCCAGCAGCACCTCTAGCGGGGGGGCCTACGAGCAGTACTTC.